The present entry profiles one T cell receptor beta chain with its context. Staining for CD45RO/CCR7/CD25/CD127/CD95/CD27 allowed sorting of CD4+ naive, central memory, regulatory and stem cell-like memory cells. These data are taken from a study of beta chain features in type 1 diabetes. This CDR3 comprises 13 residues. CDR1 is SGHNT and CDR2 is YYREEE in the germline V gene (reference sequence). Trimming shortened V by 2 bases and J by 7 bases, and 9 bases separated the two germline ends. As every portion of the isolated RNA was reverse transcribed, the sequencing read expressed TCRB transcripts. Approximately 3.6 million reads were obtained on average from naive, central memory and regulatory T cell samples. TCRdb's table, derived via immunoSEQ multiplex PCR, lists solely in-frame clones and lacks some. The sample has approximately 170,000 clones, about 9.1% seen once; the top ten hold around 2.5%.

This chain uses TRBV5-4 with TRBJ2-2; D is undetermined. Sequencing was performed on central memory CD4+ T cells from blood. This clonotype was obtained from a woman between 18 and 29 years old in good health. The CDR3 region is CASSFDIGGELFF. The CDR3 DNA reads TGTGCCAGCAGCTTTGACATAGGCGGGGAGCTGTTTTTT.